Below, 19 T cell receptor beta chains from the same sample are listed, as sequenced in a study of T cell responses to AZD1222 COVID-19 vaccine. Method: immunoSEQ multiplex PCR; TCRdb's copy keeps in-frame clones and lacks some. The sample contains roughly 130,000 clones, approximately 86% of which appear only once. The input for sequencing was peripheral blood, taken on day 0 of AZD1222 vaccination. These receptors all stem from an adult in good health.

The chain carries TRBV30 and TRBJ1-2; D possibly corresponds to TRBD1 (6 bases). The CDR3 sequence is 12 residues long. Trimming left V 0 bases short and J 4 bases short, with 6 bases between. Germline V gene data show CDR1 as GTSNPN and CDR2 as SVGIG (reference sequence). As DNA, the CDR3 is TGTGCCTGGAGTGTACAGGGCTATGGCTACACCTTC. This gives the protein CAWSVQGYGYTF.

A single count supports this clone. The chain recombines TRBV6-2 or TRBV6-3 with TRBJ2-7; possibly TRBD1 or TRBD2 for D (5 bases each). The CDR3 runs to 14 residues. The V gene lost 2 bases and the J gene lost 5 bases, with 13 bases spanning the gap. Germline values: CDR1 MNHEY, CDR2 SVGEGT. Written as DNA, the CDR3 is TGTGCCAGCAGTTACGCCACGGGGCCGAACGAGCAGTACTTC. This sequence encodes CASSYATGPNEQYF.

The chain has TRBV10-3 and TRBJ2-1; perhaps TRBD2 as D (6 bases). Germline V lookup: CDR1 ENHRY, CDR2 SYGVKD. This CDR3 spans 16 amino acids. Trimming took 0 bases from V and 0 from J, leaving 9 bases between them. As DNA, the CDR3 is TGTGCCATCAGTGAGTCGCGGGGCGCCTCCTACAATGAGCAGTTCTTC. Its protein is CAISESRGASYNEQFF.

This chain joins TRBV7-3 and TRBJ1-1; a possible D gene is TRBD1 (5 bases). Trimming took 5 bases from V and 0 from J, leaving 10 bases between them. Germline V gene sequence: CDR1 SGHTA, CDR2 FQGTGA. CDR3 size: 14 residues. CDR3 nucleotides: TGTGCCAGCAGCGTGGACACAATGAACACTGAAGCTTTCTTT. Protein: CASSVDTMNTEAFF.

V and J are TRBV18 and TRBJ2-2; D call uncertain. The CDR3 contains 13 residues. Trimming took 6 bases from V and 7 from J, leaving 12 bases between them. The germline CDR1 and CDR2 sequences are KGHSH and LQKENI. The CDR3 protein is CASSPNTVGELFF. DNA of the CDR3: TGTGCCAGCTCTCCAAACACCGTCGGGGAGCTGTTTTTT.

The chain combines TRBV18 with TRBJ1-4, with TRBD1 matching 7 bases. The junction had 2 bases not matched to a gene; V was cut back by 1 base and J by 3 bases. The CDR3 consists of 15 residues. CDR1 is KGHSH and CDR2 is LQKENI in the germline V gene. CDR3 coding DNA: TGTGCCAGCTCACCACAGGGGGCGGCTAATGAAAAACTGTTTTTT. Amino acid sequence: CASSPQGAANEKLFF.

V gene TRBV6-5 combines with J gene TRBJ2-7; D is possibly TRBD1 (5 bases). This CDR3 has 13 amino acids. Germline V gives CDR1 MNHEY, CDR2 SVGAGI. The CDR3 is CGTTVSSSYEQYF. The DNA of the CDR3 is TGTGGGACGACAGTGTCCAGCTCCTACGAGCAGTACTTC.

The CDR3 region is CASSPSPGSGANVLTF. The DNA of the CDR3 is TGTGCCAGCAGCCCAAGTCCGGGGTCTGGGGCCAACGTCCTGACTTTC. V is TRBV28 and J is TRBJ2-6, with a weak D call TRBD2 (5 bases). Trimming pared 6 bases from V and 1 base from J, leaving 13 bases between. The germline CDR1 and CDR2 sequences are MDHEN and SYDVKM. This CDR3 region has 16 residues.

With respect to this clone: One end of the junction is discordant with germline, which a read error may explain. Other DNA sequences from this sample encode an identical CDR3 as well. This sequence joins TRBV29-1 and TRBJ2-7; D is possibly TRBD1 (5 bases). The germline V gene has CDR1 SQVTM and CDR2 ANQGSEA. CDR3 size: 13 residues. CDR3 amino acids: CSVEGQGFYEQYF. The CDR3 DNA is TGCAGCGTCGAAGGCCAGGGTTTTTACGAGCAGTACTTC.

The V and J genes are TRBV7-2 and TRBJ2-1, with TRBD2 identical over 12 bases. Germline V gene data show CDR1 as SGHTA and CDR2 as FQGNSA. CDR3 length: 15 residues. With 5 bases clipped from V and 6 bases from J, the junction kept 5 bases outside the gene matches. The CDR3 protein is CASSSSSGGANEQFF. The CDR3 coding sequence is TGTGCCAGCAGCAGTTCTAGCGGGGGGGCCAATGAGCAGTTCTTC.

The rearrangement joins TRBV9 to TRBJ1-6; D uncertain. This CDR3 comprises 13 residues. Trimming shortened V by 4 bases and J by 6 bases, and 8 bases separated the two germline ends. Germline lookup yields CDR1 SGDLS and CDR2 YYNGEE. In nucleotides, the CDR3 is TGTGCCAGCAGCCTTGAGCCTAATTCACCCCTCCACTTT. Translating gives CASSLEPNSPLHF.

The chain recombines TRBV30 with TRBJ1-1; D uncertain. Trimming pared 1 base from V and 6 bases from J, leaving 12 bases between. There are 13 residues in the CDR3. Germline V gives CDR1 GTSNPN, CDR2 SVGIG (reference sequence). The CDR3 is CAWSGLTSAEAFF. In DNA, the CDR3 is TGTGCCTGGAGTGGACTCACGAGCGCTGAAGCTTTCTTT.

The J gene is TRBJ2-1, the V gene TRBV5-1; TRBD1 matches 7 bases. The V segment lost 4 bases and the J segment 5 bases; nucleotides outside the gene matches: 3. The CDR3 runs 13 residues. Germline V gene data show CDR1 as SGHRS and CDR2 as YFSETQ. CDR3 region: CASSPGQDNEQFF. The CDR3 DNA is TGCGCCAGCAGCCCAGGACAGGACAATGAGCAGTTCTTC.

V gene TRBV30 combines with J gene TRBJ1-5; D is possibly TRBD1 (6 bases). CDR3 length: 14 amino acids. CDR1 and CDR2 from the germline V gene are GTSNPN and SVGIG (reference sequence). V was shortened by 2 bases and J by 5 bases, with 13 bases between the two germline ends. CDR3 in amino acids: CAWSSGAIDQPQHF. The CDR3 DNA follows: TGTGCCTGGAGTTCAGGGGCAATCGATCAGCCCCAGCATTTT. Looking up the rest from reference TRBV30 and TRBJ1-5 gives the full variable domain: SQTIHQWPATLVQPVGSPLSLECTVEGTSNPNLYWYRQAAGRGLQLLFYSVGIGQISSEVPQNLSASRPQDRQFILSSKKLLLSDSGFYLCAWSSGAIDQPQHFGDGTRLSIL.

The chain combines TRBV5-1 with TRBJ2-7; a possible D gene is TRBD1 (6 bases). V lost 0 bases and J 3 bases, leaving 13 bases between the germline ends. Germline values: CDR1 SGHRS, CDR2 YFSETQ. The CDR3 covers 15 residues. CDR3 nucleotides: TGCGCCAGCAGCTTGGAGTCTCTACAGGGCTACGAGCAGTACTTC. Amino acid sequence: CASSLESLQGYEQYF.

The chain joins TRBV7-9 to TRBJ2-7, with 8 bases lining up with TRBD1. CDR1 is SEHNR, CDR2 FQNEAQ, per germline (reference sequence). The ends lost 1 base at V and 2 bases at J; junction bases unmatched: 4. The CDR3 is made up of 15 amino acids. The CDR3 reads CASSLGDRRTYEQYF. For the CDR3, the DNA is TGTGCCAGCAGCTTAGGGGACAGGAGGACCTACGAGCAGTACTTC.

The rearrangement joins TRBV9 to TRBJ1-3; TRBD1 might be the D (6 bases). The CDR3 spans 11 residues. The germline CDR1 and CDR2 sequences are SGDLS and YYNGEE. V lost 3 bases and J lost 8, with 6 bases in between. The CDR3 DNA is TGTGCCAGCAGCGACAGGGACACCATATATTTT. Residues: CASSDRDTIYF.

Here the CDR3 reads CASSRGQGGTEAFF. DNA for the CDR3: TGTGCCAGCAGCCGGGGACAGGGGGGCACTGAAGCTTTCTTT. This rearrangement joins TRBV11-2 to TRBJ1-1; 11 bases align to TRBD1. The length of the CDR3 is 14 residues. The V segment lost 5 bases and the J segment 4 bases; nucleotides outside the gene matches: 3. CDR1 is SGHAT and CDR2 is FQNNGV in the germline V gene. Full variable domain (outside the CDR3, taken from reference TRBV11-2 and TRBJ1-1): EAGVAQSPRYKIIEKRQSVAFWCNPISGHATLYWYQQILGQGPKLLIQFQNNGVVDDSQLPKDRFSAERLKGVDSTLKIQPAKLEDSAVYLCASSRGQGGTEAFFGQGTRLTVV.

The gene calls are TRBV27 and TRBJ2-7, with D perhaps matching TRBD1 (5 bases). The germline gives CDR1 MNHEY, CDR2 SMNVEV (reference sequence). V was clipped by 7 bases and J by 9 bases, with 19 bases between them. The CDR3 contains 13 residues. This CDR3 reads CASKGPGFGWQYF. CDR3 nucleotide sequence: TGTGCCAGCAAGGGGCCCGGGTTCGGATGGCAGTACTTC.